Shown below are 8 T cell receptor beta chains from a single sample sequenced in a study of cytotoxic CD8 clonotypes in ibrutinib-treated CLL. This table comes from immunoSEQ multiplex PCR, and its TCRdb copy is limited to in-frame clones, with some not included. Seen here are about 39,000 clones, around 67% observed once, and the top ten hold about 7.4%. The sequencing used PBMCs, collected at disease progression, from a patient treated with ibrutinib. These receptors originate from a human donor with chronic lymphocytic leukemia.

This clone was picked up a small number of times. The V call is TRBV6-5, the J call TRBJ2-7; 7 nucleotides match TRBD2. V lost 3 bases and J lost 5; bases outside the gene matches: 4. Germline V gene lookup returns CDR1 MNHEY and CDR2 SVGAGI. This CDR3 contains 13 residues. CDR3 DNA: TGTGCCAGCAGTTATATGGGGGGGAACGAGCAGTACTTC. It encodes CASSYMGGNEQYF.

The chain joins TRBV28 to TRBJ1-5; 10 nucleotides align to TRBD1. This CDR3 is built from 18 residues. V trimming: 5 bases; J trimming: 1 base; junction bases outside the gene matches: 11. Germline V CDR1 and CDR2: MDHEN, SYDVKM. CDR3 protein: CASSALGQGIVSNQPQHF. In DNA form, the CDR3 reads TGTGCCAGCAGTGCATTGGGACAGGGGATAGTGAGCAATCAGCCCCAGCATTTT. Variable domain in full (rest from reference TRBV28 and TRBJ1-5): DVKVTQSSRYLVKRTGEKVFLECVQDMDHENMFWYRQDPGLGLRLIYFSYDVKMKEKGDIPEGYSVSREKKERFSLILESASTNQTSMYLCASSALGQGIVSNQPQHFGDGTRLSIL.

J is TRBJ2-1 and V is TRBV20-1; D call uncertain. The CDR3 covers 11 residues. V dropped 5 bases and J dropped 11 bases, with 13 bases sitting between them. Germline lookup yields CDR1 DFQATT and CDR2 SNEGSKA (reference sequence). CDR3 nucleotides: TGCAGTGCTGTCCCCCTACACAAGCAGTTCTTC. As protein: CSAVPLHKQFF.

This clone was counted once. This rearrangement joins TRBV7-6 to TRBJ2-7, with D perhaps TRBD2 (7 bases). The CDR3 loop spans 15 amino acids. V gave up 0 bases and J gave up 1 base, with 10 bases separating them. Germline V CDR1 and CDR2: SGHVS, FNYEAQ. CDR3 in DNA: TGTGCCAGCAGCTTAGCAGGGGGGGGATCCTACGAGCAGTACTTC. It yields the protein CASSLAGGGSYEQYF.

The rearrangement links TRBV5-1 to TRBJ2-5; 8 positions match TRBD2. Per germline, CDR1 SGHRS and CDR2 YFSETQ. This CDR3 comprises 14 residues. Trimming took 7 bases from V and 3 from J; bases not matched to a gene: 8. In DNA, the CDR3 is TGCGCCAGCTACAAGAGCGGGAGAGAAGAGACCCAGTACTTC. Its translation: CASYKSGREETQYF.

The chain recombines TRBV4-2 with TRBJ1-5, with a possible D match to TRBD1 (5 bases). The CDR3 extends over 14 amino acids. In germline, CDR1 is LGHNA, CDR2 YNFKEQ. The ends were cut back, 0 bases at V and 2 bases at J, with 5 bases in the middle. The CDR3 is CASSQDRGNQPQHF. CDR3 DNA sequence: TGTGCCAGCAGCCAAGACAGGGGCAATCAGCCCCAGCATTTT.

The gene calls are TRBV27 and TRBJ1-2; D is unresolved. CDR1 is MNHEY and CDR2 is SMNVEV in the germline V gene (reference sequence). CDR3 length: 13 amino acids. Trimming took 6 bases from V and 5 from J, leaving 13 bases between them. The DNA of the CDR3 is TGTGCCAGCAGCTCTTGGCAACAGTATGGCTACACCTTC. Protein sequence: CASSSWQQYGYTF.

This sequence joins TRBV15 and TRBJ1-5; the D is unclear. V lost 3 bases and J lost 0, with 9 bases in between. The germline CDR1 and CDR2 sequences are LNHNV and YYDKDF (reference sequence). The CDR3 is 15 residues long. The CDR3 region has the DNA TGTGCCACCAGCAGGGCACCAGATAGCAATCAGCCCCAGCATTTT. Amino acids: CATSRAPDSNQPQHF. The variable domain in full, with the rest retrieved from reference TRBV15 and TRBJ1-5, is DAMVIQNPRYQVTQFGKPVTLSCSQTLNHNVMYWYQQKSSQAPKLLFHYYDKDFNNEADTPDNFQSRRPNTSFCFLDIRSPGLGDTAMYLCATSRAPDSNQPQHFGDGTRLSIL.